Included here is one T cell receptor beta chain sequence, with context. As yet, its antigen is unknown. The sample originates from a study of cytomegalovirus exposure and HLA in healthy donors. Notes on the study in general: As a later analysis showed, a missense DCLRE1C variant was linked to trimming of TCR beta V- and J-genes.

Looked up from germline, CDR1 is SGDLS and CDR2 is YYNGEE. This CDR3 is built from 15 residues. Losses at the gene ends were 3 bases for V and 1 base for J; bases not matched to a gene: 7. Primers for the PCR totalled 60 Vbeta and 13 Jbeta. The protocol was immunoSEQ multiplex PCR, while the TCRdb copy is restricted to in-frame clones and leaves out a portion. Among about 170,000 clones listed, around 62% were seen once. The chain uses TRBV9 and TRBJ2-7, with 7 bases lining up with TRBD1. Source material: PBMCs. This clonotype originated in a man aged 35-49 years in good health and CMV-seronegative. The CDR3 sequence is CASSAGQDPSYEQYF. The DNA for the CDR3 is TGTGCCAGCAGCGCAGGACAGGACCCATCCTACGAGCAGTACTTC.